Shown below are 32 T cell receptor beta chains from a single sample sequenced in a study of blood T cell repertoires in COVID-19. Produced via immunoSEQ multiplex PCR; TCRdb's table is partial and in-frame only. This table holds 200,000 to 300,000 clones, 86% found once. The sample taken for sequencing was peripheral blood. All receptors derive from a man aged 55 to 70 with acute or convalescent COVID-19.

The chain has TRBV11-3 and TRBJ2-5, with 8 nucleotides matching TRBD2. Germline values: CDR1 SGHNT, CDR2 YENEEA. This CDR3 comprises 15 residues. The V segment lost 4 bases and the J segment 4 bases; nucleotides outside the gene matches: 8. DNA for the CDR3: TGTGCCAGCAGCTATACTTCCGGGGGGGCAGAGACCCAGTACTTC. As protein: CASSYTSGGAETQYF.

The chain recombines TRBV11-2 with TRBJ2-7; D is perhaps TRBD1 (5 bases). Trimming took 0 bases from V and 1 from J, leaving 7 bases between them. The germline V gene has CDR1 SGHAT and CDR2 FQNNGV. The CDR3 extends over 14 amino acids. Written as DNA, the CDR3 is TGTGCCAGCAGCTTAGATAGGGGATCCTACGAGCAGTACTTC. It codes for CASSLDRGSYEQYF.

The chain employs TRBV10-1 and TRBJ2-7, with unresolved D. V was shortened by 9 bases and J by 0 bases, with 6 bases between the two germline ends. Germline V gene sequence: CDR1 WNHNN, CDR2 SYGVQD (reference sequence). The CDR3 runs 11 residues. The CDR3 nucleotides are TGCGCCAGTTTTATCTCCTACGAGCAGTACTTC. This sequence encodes CASFISYEQYF.

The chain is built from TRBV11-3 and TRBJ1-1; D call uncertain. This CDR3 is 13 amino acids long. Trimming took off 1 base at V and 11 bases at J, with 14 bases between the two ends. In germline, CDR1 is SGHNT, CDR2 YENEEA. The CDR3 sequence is CASSLGGSAAAFF. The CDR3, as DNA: TGTGCCAGCAGCTTAGGAGGGTCCGCGGCGGCTTTCTTT.

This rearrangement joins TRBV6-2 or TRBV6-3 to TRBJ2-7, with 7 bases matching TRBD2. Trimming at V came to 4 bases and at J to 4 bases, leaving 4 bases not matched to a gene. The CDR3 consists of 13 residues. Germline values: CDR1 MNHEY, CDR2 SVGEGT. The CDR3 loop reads CASSWEGYYEQYF. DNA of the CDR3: TGTGCCAGCAGTTGGGAGGGATATTACGAGCAGTACTTC.

The CDR3 nucleotides read TGTGCCAGCAGAGGACAGAGAACGTTCTTT. This codes for CASRGQRTFF. The gene calls are TRBV11-3 and TRBJ1-1; TRBD1 is a possible D gene (6 bases). The CDR3 totals 10 residues. CDR1 is SGHNT, CDR2 YENEEA, per germline. V was shortened by 6 bases and J by 14 bases, with 13 bases between the two germline ends.

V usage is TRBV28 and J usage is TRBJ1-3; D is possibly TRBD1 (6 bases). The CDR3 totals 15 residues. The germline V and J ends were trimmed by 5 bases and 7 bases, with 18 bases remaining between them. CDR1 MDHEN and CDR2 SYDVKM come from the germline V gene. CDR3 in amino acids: CASSTHREGRNTIYF. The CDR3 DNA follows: TGTGCCAGCAGTACCCACAGGGAGGGGCGGAACACCATATATTTT.

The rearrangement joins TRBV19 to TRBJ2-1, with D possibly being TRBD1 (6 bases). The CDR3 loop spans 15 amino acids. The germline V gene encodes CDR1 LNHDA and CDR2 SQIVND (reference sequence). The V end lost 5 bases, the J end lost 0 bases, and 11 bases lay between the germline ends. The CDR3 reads CASSVRDNSYNEQFF. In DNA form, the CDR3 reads TGTGCCAGTAGTGTTCGGGACAACTCCTACAATGAGCAGTTCTTC.

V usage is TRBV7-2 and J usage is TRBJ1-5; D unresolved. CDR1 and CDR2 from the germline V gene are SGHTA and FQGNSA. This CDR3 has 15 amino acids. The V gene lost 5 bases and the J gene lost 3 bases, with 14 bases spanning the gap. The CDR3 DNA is TGTGCCAGCAGCCCTATCGGTCCAATCAATCAGCCCCAGCATTTT. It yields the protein CASSPIGPINQPQHF.

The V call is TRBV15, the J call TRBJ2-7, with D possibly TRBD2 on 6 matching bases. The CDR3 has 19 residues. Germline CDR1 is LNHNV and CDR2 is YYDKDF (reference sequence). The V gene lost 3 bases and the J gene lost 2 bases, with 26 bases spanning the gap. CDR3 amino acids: CATSRDVHGASVIPYEQYF. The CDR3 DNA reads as TGTGCCACCAGCAGGGACGTCCACGGTGCTAGCGTTATACCCTACGAGCAGTACTTC.

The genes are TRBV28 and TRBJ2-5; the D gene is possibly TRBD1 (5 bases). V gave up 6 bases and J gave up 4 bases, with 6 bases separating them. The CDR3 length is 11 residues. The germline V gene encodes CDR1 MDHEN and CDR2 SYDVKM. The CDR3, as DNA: TGTGCCAGCAGGACAGTAGAGACCCAGTACTTC. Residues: CASRTVETQYF. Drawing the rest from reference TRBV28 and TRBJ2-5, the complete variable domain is DVKVTQSSRYLVKRTGEKVFLECVQDMDHENMFWYRQDPGLGLRLIYFSYDVKMKEKGDIPEGYSVSREKKERFSLILESASTNQTSMYLCASRTVETQYFGPGTRLLVL.

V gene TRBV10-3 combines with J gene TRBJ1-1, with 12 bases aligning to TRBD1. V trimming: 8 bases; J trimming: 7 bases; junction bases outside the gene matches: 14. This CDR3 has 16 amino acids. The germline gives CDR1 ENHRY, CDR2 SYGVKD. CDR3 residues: CAIASFRDRGLLEAFF. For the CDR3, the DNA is TGTGCCATCGCTTCTTTCCGGGACAGGGGGCTCCTTGAAGCTTTCTTT.

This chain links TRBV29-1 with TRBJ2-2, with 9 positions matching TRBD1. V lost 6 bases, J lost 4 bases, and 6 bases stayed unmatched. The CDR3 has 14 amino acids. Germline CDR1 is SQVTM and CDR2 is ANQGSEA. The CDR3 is CSVQQGAVTGELFF. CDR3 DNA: TGCAGCGTCCAACAGGGGGCGGTCACCGGGGAGCTGTTTTTT.

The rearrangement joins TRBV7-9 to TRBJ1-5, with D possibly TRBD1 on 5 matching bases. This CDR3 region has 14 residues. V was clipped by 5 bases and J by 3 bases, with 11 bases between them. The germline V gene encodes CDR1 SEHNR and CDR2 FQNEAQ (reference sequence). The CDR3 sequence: CASSMDTLNQPQHF. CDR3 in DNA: TGTGCCAGCAGCATGGACACTCTCAATCAGCCCCAGCATTTT.

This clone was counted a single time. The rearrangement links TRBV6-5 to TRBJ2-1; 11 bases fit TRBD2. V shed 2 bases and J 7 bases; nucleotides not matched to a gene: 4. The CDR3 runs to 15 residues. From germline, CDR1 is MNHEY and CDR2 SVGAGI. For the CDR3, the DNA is TGTGCCAGCAGTTACCGACTAGCGGGGCTGAATGAGCAGTTCTTC. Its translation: CASSYRLAGLNEQFF.

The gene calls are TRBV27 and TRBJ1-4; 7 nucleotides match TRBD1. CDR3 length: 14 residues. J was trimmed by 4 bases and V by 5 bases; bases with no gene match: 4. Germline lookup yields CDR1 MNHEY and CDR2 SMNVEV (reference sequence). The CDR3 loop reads CASSVRDSNEKLFF. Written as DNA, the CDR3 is TGTGCCAGCAGTGTCCGGGACAGTAATGAAAAACTGTTTTTT.

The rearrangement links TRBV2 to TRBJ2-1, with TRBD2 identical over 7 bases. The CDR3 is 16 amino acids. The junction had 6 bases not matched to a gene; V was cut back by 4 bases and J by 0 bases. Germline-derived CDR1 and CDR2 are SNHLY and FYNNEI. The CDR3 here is CASSVPSGSSYNEQFF. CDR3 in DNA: TGTGCCAGCAGTGTTCCTAGCGGTAGCTCCTACAATGAGCAGTTCTTC.

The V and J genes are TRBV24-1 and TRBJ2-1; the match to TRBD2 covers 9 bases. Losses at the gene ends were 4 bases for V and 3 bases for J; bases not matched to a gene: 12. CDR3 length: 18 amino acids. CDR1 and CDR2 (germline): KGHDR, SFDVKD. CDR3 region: CATSDENVAGVNYNEQFF. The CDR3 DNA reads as TGTGCCACCAGTGACGAGAACGTAGCGGGAGTTAACTACAATGAGCAGTTCTTC.

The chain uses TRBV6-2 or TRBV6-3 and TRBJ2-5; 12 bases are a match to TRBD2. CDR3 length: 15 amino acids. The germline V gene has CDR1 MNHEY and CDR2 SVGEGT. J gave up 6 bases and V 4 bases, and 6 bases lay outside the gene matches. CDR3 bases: TGTGCCAGCAGTTTGCCACTAGCGGGAGGAAAGACCCAGTACTTC. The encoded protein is CASSLPLAGGKTQYF.

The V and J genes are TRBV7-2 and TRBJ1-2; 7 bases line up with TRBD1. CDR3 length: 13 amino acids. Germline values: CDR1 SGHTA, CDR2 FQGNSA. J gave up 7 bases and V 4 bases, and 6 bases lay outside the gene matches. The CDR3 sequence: CASSSSGQIGYTF. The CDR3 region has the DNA TGTGCCAGCAGCTCCTCGGGACAGATTGGCTACACCTTC.

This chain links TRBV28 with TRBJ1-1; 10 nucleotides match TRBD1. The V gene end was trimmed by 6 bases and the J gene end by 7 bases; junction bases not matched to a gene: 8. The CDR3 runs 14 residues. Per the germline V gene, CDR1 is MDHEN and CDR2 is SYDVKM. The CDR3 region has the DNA TGTGCCAGCAGACCCGACAGGGGGCTGGGTGAAGCTTTCTTT. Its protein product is CASRPDRGLGEAFF. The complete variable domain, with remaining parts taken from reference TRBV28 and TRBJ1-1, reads DVKVTQSSRYLVKRTGEKVFLECVQDMDHENMFWYRQDPGLGLRLIYFSYDVKMKEKGDIPEGYSVSREKKERFSLILESASTNQTSMYLCASRPDRGLGEAFFGQGTRLTVV.

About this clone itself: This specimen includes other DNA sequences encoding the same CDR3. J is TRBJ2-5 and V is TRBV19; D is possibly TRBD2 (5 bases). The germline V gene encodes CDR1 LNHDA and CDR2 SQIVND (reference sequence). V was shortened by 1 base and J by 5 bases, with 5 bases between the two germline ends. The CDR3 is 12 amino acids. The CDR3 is CASSIAGETQYF. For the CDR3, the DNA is TGTGCCAGTAGTATAGCGGGGGAGACCCAGTACTTC.

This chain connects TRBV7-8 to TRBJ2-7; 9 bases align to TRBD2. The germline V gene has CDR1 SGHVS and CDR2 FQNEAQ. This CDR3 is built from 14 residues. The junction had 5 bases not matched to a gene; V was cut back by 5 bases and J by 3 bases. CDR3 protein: CASSLSGRSYEQYF. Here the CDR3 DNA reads TGTGCCAGCAGCCTTAGCGGGAGAAGCTACGAGCAGTACTTC.

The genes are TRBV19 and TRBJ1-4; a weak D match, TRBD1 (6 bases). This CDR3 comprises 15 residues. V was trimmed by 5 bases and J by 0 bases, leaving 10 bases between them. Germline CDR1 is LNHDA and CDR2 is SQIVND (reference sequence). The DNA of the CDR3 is TGTGCCAGTAGTTTCGGACAGACAACTAATGAAAAACTGTTTTTT. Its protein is CASSFGQTTNEKLFF.

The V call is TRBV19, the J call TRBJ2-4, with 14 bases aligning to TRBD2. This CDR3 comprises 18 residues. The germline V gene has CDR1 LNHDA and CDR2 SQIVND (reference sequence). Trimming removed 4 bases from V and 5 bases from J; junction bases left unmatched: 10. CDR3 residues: CASSTPTSGRASENIQYF. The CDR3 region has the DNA TGTGCCAGTAGTACTCCGACTAGCGGGAGGGCCTCGGAAAACATTCAGTACTTC.

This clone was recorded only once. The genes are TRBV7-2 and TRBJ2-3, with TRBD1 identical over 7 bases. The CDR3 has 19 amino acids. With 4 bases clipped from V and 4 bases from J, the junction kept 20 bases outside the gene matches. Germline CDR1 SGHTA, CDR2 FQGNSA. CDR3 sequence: CASSSPPPGRQGRADTQYF. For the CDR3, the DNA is TGTGCCAGCAGCTCTCCCCCCCCAGGTAGACAGGGTCGGGCAGATACGCAGTATTTT.

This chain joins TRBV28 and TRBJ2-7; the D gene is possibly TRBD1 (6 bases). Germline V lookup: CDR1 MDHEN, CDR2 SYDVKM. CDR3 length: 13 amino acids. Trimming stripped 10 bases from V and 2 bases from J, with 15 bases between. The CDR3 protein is CATYREPTYEQYF. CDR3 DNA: TGTGCCACATACAGGGAACCCACCTACGAGCAGTACTTC.

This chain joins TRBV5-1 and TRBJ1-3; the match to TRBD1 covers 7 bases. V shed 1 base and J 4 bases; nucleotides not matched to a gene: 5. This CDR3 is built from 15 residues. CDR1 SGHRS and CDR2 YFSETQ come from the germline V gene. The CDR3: CASSLPTGDGNTIYF. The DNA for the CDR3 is TGCGCCAGCAGCTTGCCTACAGGGGACGGAAACACCATATATTTT.

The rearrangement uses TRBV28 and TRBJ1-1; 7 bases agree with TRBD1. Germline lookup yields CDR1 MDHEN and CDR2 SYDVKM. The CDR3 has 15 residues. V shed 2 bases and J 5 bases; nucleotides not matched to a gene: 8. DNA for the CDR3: TGTGCCAGCAGTTTAAGGAGGGGGCGTCTGACTGAAGCTTTCTTT. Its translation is CASSLRRGRLTEAFF.

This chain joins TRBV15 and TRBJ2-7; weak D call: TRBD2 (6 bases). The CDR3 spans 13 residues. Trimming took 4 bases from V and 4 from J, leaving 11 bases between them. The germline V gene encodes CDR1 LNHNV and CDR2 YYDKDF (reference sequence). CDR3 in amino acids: CATSTQRGYEQYF. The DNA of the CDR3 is TGTGCCACCAGCACACAACGGGGGTACGAGCAGTACTTC. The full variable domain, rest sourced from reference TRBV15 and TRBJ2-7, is DAMVIQNPRYQVTQFGKPVTLSCSQTLNHNVMYWYQQKSSQAPKLLFHYYDKDFNNEADTPDNFQSRRPNTSFCFLDIRSPGLGDTAMYLCATSTQRGYEQYFGPGTRLTVT.

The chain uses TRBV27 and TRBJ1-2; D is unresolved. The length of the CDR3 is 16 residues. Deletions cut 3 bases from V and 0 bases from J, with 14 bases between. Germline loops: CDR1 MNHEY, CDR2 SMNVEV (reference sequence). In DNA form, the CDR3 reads TGTGCCAGCAGTTTGTATAGAGAAAATCCTAACTATGGCTACACCTTC. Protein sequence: CASSLYRENPNYGYTF.

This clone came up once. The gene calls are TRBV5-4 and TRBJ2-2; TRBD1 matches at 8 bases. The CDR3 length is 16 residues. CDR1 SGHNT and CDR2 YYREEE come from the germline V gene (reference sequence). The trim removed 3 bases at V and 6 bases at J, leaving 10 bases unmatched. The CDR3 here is CASSSRTGSGPGELFF. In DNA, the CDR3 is TGTGCCAGCAGCTCCCGGACAGGGAGCGGGCCCGGGGAGCTGTTTTTT.